The next 6 T cell receptor beta chains were all read from a single sample in a study of blood T cell repertoires in COVID-19. TCRdb's table, derived via immunoSEQ multiplex PCR, lists solely in-frame clones and lacks some. The table shows 150,000 to 200,000 clones, with around 81% occurring only once. The specimen sequenced was peripheral blood. The receptors were gathered from a man in his 60s with active or convalescent COVID-19.

For the CDR3, the DNA is TGTGCCAGCAGCCTGAGCTCAATTTCGAACACTGAAGCTTTCTTT. Its protein is CASSLSSISNTEAFF. This chain links TRBV3-1 (or the pseudogene TRBV3-2) with TRBJ1-1; D unclear. CDR3 size: 15 residues. Germline CDR1 reads LGHDT; CDR2 reads YNNKEL (reference sequence). Deletions cut 4 bases from V and 1 base from J, with 13 bases between.

This rearrangement joins TRBV5-1 to TRBJ2-2; TRBD1 is a possible D gene (6 bases). V was pared by 4 bases and J by 1 base, with 14 bases between. Germline-derived CDR1 and CDR2 are SGHRS and YFSETQ. The CDR3 loop spans 16 amino acids. CDR3 loop: CASSATGQQNTGELFF. The CDR3 nucleotides are TGCGCCAGCAGCGCCACGGGACAACAGAACACCGGGGAGCTGTTTTTT.

The chain carries TRBV6-5 and TRBJ1-4; possible D gene TRBD1, 6 bases. The CDR3 contains 15 residues. Germline V gene sequence: CDR1 MNHEY, CDR2 SVGAGI. Trimming took off 10 bases at V and 2 bases at J, with 17 bases between the two ends. CDR3 loop: CATAFYQGTNEKLFF. CDR3 coding DNA: TGTGCCACCGCCTTCTACCAGGGGACTAATGAAAAACTGTTTTTT.

The chain has TRBV21-1 and TRBJ1-5; the D call in the table, TRBD1, was not verified against the DNA. TRBV21-1 is described as a pseudogene. The CDR3 spans 14 residues. The CDR3 sequence: CASGTVHSNQPQHF. The CDR3 DNA follows: TGTGCCAGCGGGACAGTTCATAGCAATCAGCCCCAGCATTTT.

V is TRBV6-6 and J is TRBJ2-7, with 8 bases fitting TRBD2. Germline lookup yields CDR1 MNHNY and CDR2 SVGAGI (reference sequence). Unmatched junction bases numbered 13, after V lost 2 bases and J lost 7 bases. The CDR3 consists of 16 residues. CDR3 sequence (DNA): TGTGCCAGCAGTTACGGGCAAGCGGGGGCTTACGGGGAGCAGTACTTC. It translates to CASSYGQAGAYGEQYF.

The genes are TRBV15 and TRBJ1-2, with 11 bases that match TRBD1. The CDR3 consists of 17 residues. Germline V gene sequence: CDR1 LNHNV, CDR2 YYDKDF (reference sequence). V lost 5 bases, J lost 4 bases, and 12 bases stayed unmatched. CDR3 loop: CATSRRTGGFVPYGYTF. The CDR3 nucleotides are TGTGCCACCAGCCGCCGGACAGGGGGCTTCGTTCCCTATGGCTACACCTTC.